A selection of T cell receptor beta chains follows, all from one sample in a study of blood T cell repertoires in COVID-19. TCRdb's table, derived via immunoSEQ multiplex PCR, lists solely in-frame clones and lacks some. This sample has some 200,000 clones; around 84% occur once, and the top ten carry approximately 5%. Sequencing was performed on peripheral blood. These receptors came from a woman aged 55 to 70 who had recovered from COVID-19. Both conserved end residues are part of each CDR3. D genes are given only for firm matches. The size field is filled for only some rows; it gives once, few, many or a size class.

v_call	clone_size	d_call	j_call	cdr3_aa	cdr3_nt
TRBV7-2	-	TRBD1	TRBJ1-4	CASSLSGGGPLNEKLFF	TGTGCCAGCAGCTTGTCAGGGGGCGGACCCCTAAATGAAAAACTGTTTTTT
TRBV24-1	-	TRBD1	TRBJ2-3	CATSDPGQGGTDTQYF	TGTGCCACCAGTGACCCCGGACAGGGCGGCACAGATACGCAGTATTTT
TRBV9	-	TRBD1	TRBJ1-1	CASSVAYRGEAFF	TGTGCCAGCAGCGTAGCTTACAGGGGGGAAGCTTTCTTT
TRBV18	-	-	TRBJ1-5	CASSPLNRNQPQHF	TGTGCCAGCTCGCCCCTTAACAGGAATCAGCCCCAGCATTTT
TRBV5-6	-	TRBD2	TRBJ2-3	CASSLKRGIPLDTQYF	TGTGCCAGCAGCTTGAAGCGGGGGATTCCGCTGGATACGCAGTATTTT
TRBV7-8	-	-	TRBJ2-1	CASSLASTRPNEQFF	TGTGCCAGCAGCTTAGCCTCGACTAGGCCGAATGAGCAGTTCTTC
TRBV19	few	TRBD1	TRBJ2-2	CAGRDRPLGELFF	TGTGCCGGTCGGGACAGGCCTCTCGGGGAGCTGTTTTTT
TRBV7-2	many	-	TRBJ2-1	CASSLSRPAGEQFF	TGTGCCAGCAGCTTATCGCGTCCGGCAGGTGAGCAGTTCTTC
TRBV2	-	-	TRBJ1-2	CASSEARGGMGYTF	TGTGCCAGCAGTGAAGCGCGGGGGGGCATGGGCTACACCTTC
TRBV6-4	-	TRBD1	TRBJ1-5	CASILRLGGDRSNQPQHF	TGTGCCAGCATTTTGCGGCTGGGGGGGGACAGGAGCAATCAGCCCCAGCATTTT
TRBV6-5	-	-	TRBJ2-3	CASRERGETQYF	TGTGCCAGCAGAGAGCGCGGTGAGACGCAGTATTTT
TRBV6-5	-	-	TRBJ2-1	CASRNLGGSFHEQFF	TGTGCCAGCAGAAACTTGGGGGGTTCGTTCCATGAGCAGTTCTTC
TRBV30	-	-	TRBJ2-1	CAWSGTEQFF	TGTGCCTGGAGCGGGACAGAGCAGTTCTTC
TRBV7-2	-	TRBD1	TRBJ1-1	CASSLGLTGSSVAEAFF	TGTGCCAGCAGCTTAGGGTTGACAGGGTCGTCCGTGGCTGAAGCTTTCTTT
TRBV5-6	once	TRBD1	TRBJ1-1	CASSFQTGRWGTEAFF	TGTGCCAGCAGTTTTCAGACAGGGCGGTGGGGGACTGAAGCTTTCTTT
TRBV7-2	-	-	TRBJ2-5	CASSFLTGYQETQYF	TGTGCCAGCAGCTTTCTGACGGGGTACCAAGAGACCCAGTACTTC
TRBV9	-	TRBD1	TRBJ2-2	CASSATGTGGVGGLPGELFF	TGTGCCAGCAGCGCGACCGGGACAGGGGGAGTTGGTGGTCTTCCCGGGGAGCTGTTTTTT
TRBV12-3/TRBV12-4	-	TRBD2	TRBJ2-7	CASRLAGGREQYF	TGTGCCAGCAGGCTAGCGGGGGGGCGGGAGCAGTACTTC
TRBV27	-	-	TRBJ2-2	CASRARLISTGELFF	TGTGCCAGCAGGGCTAGGCTAATCAGTACCGGGGAGCTGTTTTTT
TRBV2	-	TRBD2	TRBJ2-1	CASRASGGALENEQFF	TGTGCCAGCAGGGCTAGCGGGGGGGCCCTTGAAAATGAGCAGTTCTTC
TRBV6-1	once	TRBD1	TRBJ1-5	CASSVRTGTGVQPQHF	TGTGCCAGCAGTGTTCGAACCGGGACAGGGGTCCAGCCCCAGCATTTT
TRBV6-4	-	-	TRBJ1-1	CASSEHRDTEAFF	TGTGCCAGCAGCGAACACCGGGACACAGAAGCTTTCTTT
TRBV10-1	few	TRBD1	TRBJ2-1	CASSLDRVLGNEQFF	TGCGCCAGCAGTCTGGACAGGGTCCTCGGCAATGAGCAGTTCTTC
TRBV7-2	-	-	TRBJ2-5	CASSLAETHLWETQYF	TGTGCCAGCAGCTTAGCGGAGACTCATCTGTGGGAGACCCAGTACTTC
TRBV2	-	TRBD1	TRBJ2-2	CASSQQGSGELFF	TGTGCCAGCAGCCAACAGGGGTCCGGGGAGCTGTTTTTT
TRBV6-5	-	-	TRBJ1-1	CASSYTGGRTEAFF	TGTGCCAGCAGCTACACTGGGGGCAGGACTGAAGCTTTCTTT
TRBV9	-	-	TRBJ1-2	CASSVRTESKGYTF	TGTGCCAGCAGCGTAAGAACAGAGAGTAAAGGCTACACCTTC
TRBV23-1	-	TRBD1	TRBJ1-1	CASSQSRSGQGAMNTEAFF	TGCGCCAGCAGTCAATCCCGATCGGGACAGGGGGCGATGAACACTGAAGCTTTCTTT
TRBV7-2	-	-	TRBJ2-7	CASSTGTPYEQYF	TGTGCCAGCAGTACCGGGACTCCCTACGAGCAGTACTTC